This T cell receptor (beta chain) originates from a study of CD8 T cells in Susac syndrome (dated by TCRdb to about 2019). For the study in its entirety: Repertoire sequencing was used to test whether CD8+ T cell activation and differentiation in Susac syndrome was antigen driven. CD8+ T cell repertoire clonality was compared between some 13 healthy donors, around 14 Susac syndrome patients and around 15 multiple sclerosis patients.

RNA was extracted using the RNeasy kit, and roughly 0.5 to 1 microgram was reverse transcribed with random hexamers. The immunoSEQ multiplex PCR assay, covering 54 Vbeta and 13 Jbeta segments, was used to amplify TCR beta CDR3 regions. PCR amplification bias was corrected using a synthetic template baseline for primer optimization and computational correction. Turning to the authors' computational methods: Only productive sequences were kept, with reads annotated to V, D and J genes according to IMGT and analyzed in immunoSEQ Analyzer. Clonality was computed as one minus Shannon entropy normalized by log2 of the number of productive unique sequences. For each patient and control, public and private clones were evaluated within the 100 most prevalent clones. Susac-specific clones were defined as absent from healthy and MS cohorts, over a thousand published viral clones and other ImmuneACCESS disease sequences. TCRdb itself trimmed the public reads at Q25 with fastp, ran MiXCR and retained productive beta chains. All rows with the same CDR3 protein become a single entry with the most common DNA and genes. None of the V and J calls come from the authors' own analysis; TCRdb made them. In all, the sample holds over 350,000 distinct CDR3 sequences, and approximately 89% of those were seen once. Jointly, the top ten make up under 0.15% of the sample.

Peripheral blood CD8+ and CD4+ T cells from healthy donors, Susac syndrome patients and multiple sclerosis patients were profiled by high-throughput TCR beta sequencing. The multiple sclerosis controls were treatment-naive patients who had stable or active relapsing-remitting disease and met the revised McDonald criteria. Bulk CD8+ and CD4+ T cells were purified by magnetic negative isolation, while CD8+ TEMRA cells were enriched using FACS. Blood was drawn into EDTA tubes, processed within 24 hours, and PBMCs were isolated by density gradient centrifugation. PBMCs intended for TCR sequencing were cryopreserved in liquid nitrogen and were subsequently thawed in a 37 degrees C water bath. A purity of at least 90% was achieved for sorted or isolated CD4+, CD8+ and CD8+ TEMRA cells. The paper's findings and limits, for the study overall: The TCR sequencing and HLA analysis was acknowledged to have included a relatively small number of individuals.

Including cysteine and phenylalanine, the CDR3 has 17 amino acids. Only the CDR3 DNA stays, 51 bases, in frame from base 1. V lost 4 bases and J lost 0 bases, and the count of bases not matched to a germline gene is 11. The germline V gene encodes CDR1 MNHEY and CDR2 SVGAGI. Concerning this clonotype itself: What antigen it recognizes has not been identified. Base qualities are not recorded, but no much larger clone differs from it by a single base.

The sequenced sample was CD8+ T cells from PBMCs. The V and J segments used are TRBV6-5 and TRBJ1-1, with 7 bases aligning to TRBD1. The receptor was derived from a human donor with multiple sclerosis. The DNA reads as follows: TGTGCCAGCAGTTCCCACCCCGGGACAGAATTGAACACTGAAGCTTTCTTT. Its translation reads: CASSSHPGTELNTEAFF.